A selection of T cell receptor beta chains follows, all from one sample in a study of tumor-infiltrating lymphocytes in primary liver carcinoma. In TCRdb, the multiplex PCR reads were re-called with MiXCR into one record per CDR3 protein. This sample yields approximately 53,000 distinct CDR3 sequences, of which roughly 80% are seen a single time; less than 25% belongs to the top ten. Sample: liver tumor tissue from sampling region 5. These receptor sequences come from a man aged 35 to 55 with primary liver carcinoma and hepatitis B virus infection. The CDR3 runs from the conserved cysteine through the conserved F or W. Each record gives: D gene, V gene, J gene, clone size, CDR3 protein, CDR3 DNA. A D gene is named only where the DNA matches it firmly. A row's size may be missing; if present it is once, few, many or a size class.

>-|TRBV12-3/TRBV12-4|TRBJ2-5|-
CASNRGGTETQYF
TGTGCCAGCAACCGAGGCGGGACGGAGACCCAGTACTTC
>-|TRBV11-1|TRBJ1-1|-
CARSWSARVNTEAFF
TGTGCCAGGAGCTGGTCGGCCAGGGTCAACACTGAAGCTTTCTTT
>TRBD1|TRBV6-5|TRBJ1-2|-
CASRDAGTGGGYGYTF
TGTGCCAGCAGGGACGCCGGAACAGGGGGCGGCTATGGCTACACCTTC
>-|TRBV4-3|TRBJ1-2|-
CASSQDYRQERIYGYTF
TGCGCCAGCAGCCAGGATTATCGACAGGAGCGTATCTATGGCTACACCTTC
>TRBD1|TRBV6-6|TRBJ1-1|-
CASSGDSKITETFF
TGTGCCAGCTCCGGGGACAGTAAGATCACTGAAACTTTCTTT
>-|TRBV29-1|TRBJ2-3|once
CGILTGGGDMQYF
TGCGGCATCCTGACGGGGGGCGGAGATATGCAGTATTTT
>-|TRBV7-9|TRBJ2-1|-
CASSSSLTGSSYSEQFF
TGTGCCAGCAGCTCGTCACTAACGGGGAGCTCCTACAGTGAGCAGTTCTTC
>-|TRBV11-2|TRBJ2-4|-
CAITNSAVAKNIQYF
TGTGCCATCACCAATTCGGCGGTAGCTAAAAACATTCAGTACTTC
>TRBD1|TRBV6-6|TRBJ1-5|-
CANSYGQGNQPQHF
TGTGCCAACAGTTACGGACAGGGTAATCAGCCTCAGCATTTT
>TRBD1|TRBV12-3/TRBV12-4|TRBJ2-1|-
CASSNQGAGEQFF
TGTGCCAGCAGCAACCAGGGGGCTGGTGAGCAGTTCTTC
>TRBD2|TRBV4-2|TRBJ2-7|-
CASTEGLADYGEQYF
TGTGCCAGCACCGAGGGACTAGCGGACTACGGGGAGCAGTACTTC
>TRBD2|TRBV29-1|TRBJ2-1|-
CSVEGKRGLDNDQFF
TGCAGCGTCGAAGGGAAGCGGGGGCTTGACAATGACCAGTTCTTC
>-|TRBV30|TRBJ1-1|once
CASGNMNTEAFF
TGTGCCTCAGGGAATATGAACACTGAAGCTTTCTTT
>-|TRBV29-1|TRBJ2-1|-
CSVEDPYNNERFF
TGCAGCGTTGAAGACCCATATAACAATGAGCGGTTCTTC
>-|TRBV5-6|TRBJ1-1|-
CAGSSSQHTEAFF
TGTGCAGGCAGCTCGTCCCAGCACACTGAAGCTTTCTTT
>TRBD2|TRBV30|TRBJ2-3|few
CTWGLGTQYF
TGTACCTGGGGACTAGGTACGCAGTATTTT
>-|TRBV4-1|TRBJ1-2|-
CASSQVASGDYGYTF
TGCGCCAGCAGCCAAGTGGCCAGTGGGGACTATGGCTACACCTTT
>-|TRBV28|TRBJ2-4|-
CASSGAVAKNIHYF
TGTGCCAGCAGTGGGGCAGTGGCCAAAAACATTCATTACTTC